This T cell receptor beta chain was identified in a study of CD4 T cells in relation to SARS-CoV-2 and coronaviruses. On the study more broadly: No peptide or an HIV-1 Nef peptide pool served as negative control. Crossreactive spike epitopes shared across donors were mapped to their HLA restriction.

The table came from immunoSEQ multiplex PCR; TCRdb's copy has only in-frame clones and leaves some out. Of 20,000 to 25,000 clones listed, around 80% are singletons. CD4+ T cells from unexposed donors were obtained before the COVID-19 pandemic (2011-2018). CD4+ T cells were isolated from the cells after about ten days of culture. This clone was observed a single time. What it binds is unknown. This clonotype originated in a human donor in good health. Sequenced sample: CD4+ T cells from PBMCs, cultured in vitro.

For the CDR3, the DNA is TGTGCCAGCAGCTTAGGACTAGCGGGATCCAATGAGCAGTTCTTC. Translated, it gives CASSLGLAGSNEQFF. The chain couples TRBV11-2 to TRBJ2-1, with 11 bases identical to TRBD2. Germline assignment: CDR1 SGHAT and CDR2 FQNNGV. There are 15 residues in the CDR3. V gave up 1 base and J gave up 6 bases; unmatched junction bases: 2.